This passage covers 18 T cell receptor beta chains from one sample sequenced in a study of cytomegalovirus exposure and HLA in healthy donors. Only in-frame clones appear in the TCRdb table, and some are missing; sequencing was by immunoSEQ multiplex PCR. The data hold 210,000 or so clones, with 70% to 90% observed a single time. The sample taken for sequencing was PBMCs. The receptors here all came from a woman between 18 and 30 years old in good health and CMV-seronegative.

This sequence joins TRBV27 and TRBJ1-2, with 8 bases matching TRBD1. V shed 2 bases and J 7 bases; nucleotides not matched to a gene: 3. The CDR3 is 13 residues long. The germline V gene encodes CDR1 MNHEY and CDR2 SMNVEV (reference sequence). The CDR3 region is CASSLQGAAGYTF. The CDR3 DNA reads as TGTGCCAGCAGTTTACAGGGGGCTGCTGGCTACACCTTC.

This chain joins TRBV9 and TRBJ2-1; 7 nucleotides line up with TRBD2. The V and J ends lost 4 bases and 4 bases, in that order; junction bases with no gene match: 11. The CDR3 consists of 16 residues. Germline V CDR1 and CDR2: SGDLS, YYNGEE. The CDR3 here is CASSLAGEGLYNEQFF. CDR3 DNA sequence: TGTGCCAGCAGCCTTGCGGGGGAGGGCCTTTACAATGAGCAGTTCTTC.

In DNA form, the CDR3 reads TGTGCCAGCAGAGATACTAGCGGGAAGACCAATGAGCAGTTCTTC. Translating gives CASRDTSGKTNEQFF. V and J are TRBV11-2 and TRBJ2-1; TRBD2 matches 10 bases. V was clipped by 6 bases and J by 6 bases; unmatched bases: 8. CDR1 is SGHAT and CDR2 is FQNNGV in the germline V gene. The CDR3 is 15 amino acids.

The chain employs TRBV5-1 and TRBJ2-7, with 8 bases matching TRBD1. Germline lookup yields CDR1 SGHRS and CDR2 YFSETQ. V lost 4 bases to trimming and J lost 3 bases; unmatched junction nucleotides: 6. The CDR3 has 14 amino acids. The CDR3 reads CASSPRTGSYEQYF. CDR3 DNA: TGCGCCAGCAGCCCCAGGACAGGGAGCTACGAGCAGTACTTC.

In this sample, this clone turned up once. V gene TRBV19 combines with J gene TRBJ1-5; 10 bases match TRBD1. The CDR3 totals 16 residues. CDR1 is LNHDA, CDR2 SQIVND, per germline (reference sequence). V lost 4 bases and J lost 5; bases outside the gene matches: 8. The CDR3 sequence: CASSTGTGEFYQPQHF. The CDR3 DNA follows: TGTGCCAGTAGTACCGGGACAGGGGAGTTCTATCAGCCCCAGCATTTT.

This chain uses TRBV4-3 with TRBJ2-1; 9 positions agree with TRBD2. Germline V lookup: CDR1 LGHNA, CDR2 YSLEER. J gave up 8 bases and V 1 base, and 12 bases lay outside the gene matches. The CDR3 covers 17 residues. The CDR3 here is CASSQGWREGPSYEQFF. The CDR3 nucleotides are TGCGCCAGCAGCCAAGGGTGGCGGGAGGGCCCCAGCTATGAGCAGTTCTTC.

The V call is TRBV9, the J call TRBJ2-7; TRBD2 agrees at 10 bases. CDR1 and CDR2 (germline): SGDLS, YYNGEE. Trimming took 0 bases from V and 4 from J; bases not matched to a gene: 10. The CDR3 is 17 amino acids. The CDR3 reads CASSVGPSGGASYEQYF. As DNA, the CDR3 is TGTGCCAGCAGCGTAGGTCCTAGCGGGGGAGCGTCTTACGAGCAGTACTTC.

The rearrangement joins TRBV5-6 to TRBJ2-7; D call uncertain. Looked up from germline, CDR1 is SGHDT and CDR2 is YYEEEE. The CDR3 is 14 residues long. The germline V and J ends were trimmed by 1 base and 5 bases, with 13 bases remaining between them. The CDR3 loop reads CASSLYGPIDEQYF. In DNA, the CDR3 is TGTGCCAGCAGCTTGTATGGGCCGATAGACGAGCAGTACTTC.

V gene TRBV2 combines with J gene TRBJ1-1; possible D gene TRBD1, 6 bases. With 6 bases removed from V and 6 bases from J, the gap between germline ends came to 14 bases. The V gene's germline CDR1 is SNHLY and CDR2 FYNNEI. CDR3 size: 13 residues. CDR3 amino acids: CASRPIGTPEAFF. CDR3 DNA sequence: TGTGCCAGCAGGCCTATCGGGACACCTGAAGCTTTCTTT.

The chain couples TRBV18 to TRBJ2-1; D not resolved. Trimming stripped 2 bases from V and 2 bases from J, with 4 bases between. Germline V gene sequence: CDR1 KGHSH, CDR2 LQKENI. The CDR3 length is 13 residues. As DNA, the CDR3 is TGTGCCAGCTCACCAACAACCTACAATGAGCAGTTCTTC. Protein sequence: CASSPTTYNEQFF. Supplemented by reference TRBV18 and TRBJ2-1, the full variable domain reads NAGVMQNPRHLVRRRGQEARLRCSPMKGHSHVYWYRQLPEEGLKFMVYLQKENIIDESGMPKERFSAEFPKEGPSILRIQQVVRGDSAAYFCASSPTTYNEQFFGPGTRLTVL.

The V gene is TRBV19, the J gene TRBJ1-1; D uncertain. The CDR3 runs 13 residues. Germline V gene data show CDR1 as LNHDA and CDR2 as SQIVND (reference sequence). V lost 5 bases and J 1 base, leaving 8 bases between the germline ends. CDR3 sequence: CASSLKANTEAFF. In nucleotides, the CDR3 is TGTGCCAGTAGTCTCAAAGCGAACACTGAAGCTTTCTTT. Based on the CDR3 plus reference TRBV19 and TRBJ1-1, the full variable domain is DGGITQSPKYLFRKEGQNVTLSCEQNLNHDAMYWYRQDPGQGLRLIYYSQIVNDFQKGDIAEGYSVSREKKESFPLTVTSAQKNPTAFYLCASSLKANTEAFFGQGTRLTVV.

The V gene is TRBV6-5, the J gene TRBJ2-7; TRBD1 aligns across 7 bases. This CDR3 has 15 residues. V dropped 4 bases and J dropped 4; count of bases not matched to a gene: 10. CDR1 is MNHEY and CDR2 is SVGAGI in the germline V gene. CDR3 protein: CASSSETGVLYEQYF. Written as DNA, the CDR3 is TGTGCCAGCAGTTCGGAAACAGGGGTTCTATACGAGCAGTACTTC.

The chain couples TRBV28 to TRBJ2-1; TRBD2 agrees at 7 bases. Germline V gives CDR1 MDHEN, CDR2 SYDVKM. There are 14 residues in the CDR3. J lost 9 bases, V lost 7 bases, and 12 bases had no gene match. The CDR3 region has the DNA TGTGCCAGCATGGGTGCGGGAGTATACGTTGAGCAGTTCTTC. The encoded protein is CASMGAGVYVEQFF.

This CDR3 is CSVDNRLAVNGNEQFF. As DNA, the CDR3 is TGCAGCGTTGACAATCGACTAGCGGTTAATGGCAATGAGCAGTTCTTC. The chain employs TRBV29-1 and TRBJ2-1; 9 bases match TRBD2. The V segment lost 3 bases and the J segment 6 bases; nucleotides outside the gene matches: 12. Germline lookup yields CDR1 SQVTM and CDR2 ANQGSEA. The CDR3 is 16 amino acids.

V gene TRBV2 combines with J gene TRBJ2-5; 7 bases are a match to TRBD1. The CDR3 totals 14 residues. Germline V gene lookup returns CDR1 SNHLY and CDR2 FYNNEI. The V segment lost 4 bases and the J segment 2 bases; nucleotides outside the gene matches: 4. CDR3 sequence reads: CASSGTGNQETQYF. The CDR3 coding sequence is TGTGCCAGCAGTGGGACAGGCAATCAAGAGACCCAGTACTTC.

In this sample, this clone turned up a few times. Within the sample, other DNA sequences also encode this same CDR3. The rearrangement links TRBV9 to TRBJ1-1; D is perhaps TRBD1 (5 bases). This CDR3 is 13 amino acids long. Germline CDR1 reads SGDLS; CDR2 reads YYNGEE. Trimming removed 0 bases from V and 4 bases from J, with 7 bases in between. In DNA form, the CDR3 reads TGTGCCAGCAGCGTAGGCGGGGCCACTGAAGCTTTCTTT. Amino acids: CASSVGGATEAFF.

The gene calls are TRBV4-2 and TRBJ2-1; unclear D gene. With 5 bases removed from V and 4 bases from J, the gap between germline ends came to 18 bases. CDR3 length: 16 amino acids. Germline CDR1 reads LGHNA; CDR2 reads YNFKEQ. This CDR3 is CASSDSDPSTYNEQFF. The CDR3, as DNA: TGTGCCAGCAGCGATTCTGACCCCTCGACATACAATGAGCAGTTCTTC.

The chain carries TRBV19 and TRBJ2-5; tentatively, D is TRBD2 (5 bases). Trimming pared 5 bases from V and 5 bases from J, leaving 12 bases between. CDR1 is LNHDA, CDR2 SQIVND, per germline (reference sequence). This CDR3 comprises 13 residues. For the CDR3, the DNA is TGTGCCAGTAGTGCCCGGGGTTCGGAGACCCAGTACTTC. Its protein is CASSARGSETQYF.